The text below deals with one T cell receptor (beta chain). V shed 7 bases and J shed 2 bases, with 14 bases lying between them. In germline, CDR1 is MNHNS, CDR2 SASEGT. This CDR3 is 14 amino acids long. Sequencing used immunoSEQ multiplex PCR; TCRdb keeps in-frame clones, though not all of them. The table has 100,000 or so clones, about 89% seen once. This entry belongs to a study of identifying expanded T cells in peripheral blood. Sequenced material: blood. The sequence came from a person aged 18 to 75 in good health. The V gene is TRBV6-1, the J gene TRBJ1-1; D is ambiguous. Here the CDR3 reads CASTSLGVNTEAFF. For the CDR3, the DNA is TGTGCCAGCACGTCGCTTGGCGTCAACACTGAAGCTTTCTTT.